These T cell receptor beta chains were read from a single sample in a study of blood T cells in healthy people across ages. TCRdb reanalysed the 5' RACE reads using MiXCR and keeps one entry per CDR3 protein. In the table there are more than 1 million distinct CDR3 sequences, more than 40% of which are singletons. Source material: blood. These receptors were obtained from a woman in her sixties or seventies in good health. The CDR3 runs from the conserved cysteine through the conserved F or W. Each record gives: D gene, J gene, V gene, clone size, CDR3 protein, CDR3 DNA. D genes are given only for firm matches. Clone sizes are given selectively: once, few, many, or a class where the clone is expanded.

D: -
J: TRBJ2-7
V: TRBV21-1
size: -
CDR3: CASSKAPGGLVRYEQYF
DNA: TGTGCCAGCAGCAAAGCGCCAGGGGGTTTGGTGCGGTACGAGCAGTACTTC

D: TRBD2
J: TRBJ2-3
V: TRBV29-1
size: -
CDR3: CSVEGTSEGQDTQYF
DNA: TGCAGCGTTGAAGGGACTAGCGAGGGACAAGATACGCAGTATTTT

D: -
J: TRBJ1-4
V: TRBV29-1
size: few
CDR3: CSVRTQAGPNEKLFF
DNA: TGCAGCGTTAGGACCCAGGCGGGGCCTAATGAAAAACTGTTTTTT

D: TRBD2
J: TRBJ2-5
V: TRBV9
size: once
CDR3: CASSVGQREVETQYF
DNA: TGTGCCAGCAGCGTAGGCCAGCGGGAGGTTGAGACCCAGTACTTC

D: -
J: TRBJ1-4
V: TRBV18
size: -
CDR3: CASSPEQGLRGEKLFF
DNA: TGTGCCAGCTCACCAGAACAGGGTCTAAGGGGTGAAAAACTGTTTTTC

D: -
J: TRBJ1-1
V: TRBV7-2
size: -
CDR3: CASSLVGAGAEAFF
DNA: TGTGCCAGCAGCTTAGTAGGGGCAGGGGCTGAAGCTTTCTTT

D: TRBD2
J: TRBJ2-1
V: TRBV13
size: -
CDR3: CASSPRWRGRGSSYNEQFF
DNA: TGTGCCAGCAGCCCGAGGTGGCGAGGGAGGGGCTCCTCCTACAATGAGCAGTTCTTC

D: TRBD2
J: TRBJ2-5
V: TRBV7-3
size: few
CDR3: CASSLRVTGGQQETQYF
DNA: TGTGCCAGCAGCTTAAGGGTCACGGGAGGGCAGCAAGAGACCCAGTACTTC

D: -
J: TRBJ2-1
V: TRBV29-1
size: -
CDR3: CSVPSVYNEQFF
DNA: TGCAGCGTGCCGTCTGTTTACAATGAGCAGTTCTTC

D: TRBD2
J: TRBJ2-1
V: TRBV2
size: once
CDR3: CASSASSGASYNEQFF
DNA: TGTGCCAGCAGTGCTTCGAGCGGGGCTTCCTACAATGAGCAGTTCTTC

D: -
J: TRBJ2-5
V: TRBV4-2
size: few
CDR3: CASSQAGEETQYF
DNA: TGTGCCAGCAGCCAAGCGGGAGAAGAGACCCAGTACTTC

D: -
J: TRBJ2-1
V: TRBV5-1
size: -
CDR3: CASRGIGHNEQFF
DNA: TGCGCCAGCAGGGGAATTGGGCACAATGAGCAGTTCTTC

D: -
J: TRBJ1-5
V: TRBV20-1
size: -
CDR3: CRVGGGRNQPQHF
DNA: TGCAGGGTGGGGGGCGGCCGCAATCAGCCCCAGCATTTT

D: -
J: TRBJ1-2
V: TRBV6-1
size: -
CDR3: CASSAPTDGNYGYTF
DNA: TGTGCCAGCAGTGCGCCCACGGATGGTAACTATGGCTACACCTTC

D: TRBD1
J: TRBJ2-1
V: TRBV7-9
size: -
CDR3: CASSPSGQHNEQFF
DNA: TGTGCCAGCAGCCCATCGGGACAGCACAATGAGCAGTTCTTC

D: TRBD2
J: TRBJ2-7
V: TRBV3-1
size: few
CDR3: CASSLQRESDEQYF
DNA: TGTGCCAGCAGCCTCCAGCGGGAGTCTGACGAGCAGTACTTC

D: -
J: TRBJ2-4
V: TRBV24-1
size: -
CDR3: CATSGTSLSNEQYF
DNA: TGTGCCACCAGTGGAACTAGTTTGTCCAATGAGCAGTACTTC

D: TRBD1
J: TRBJ2-6
V: TRBV27
size: few
CDR3: CASSKGEQGALSVLTF
DNA: TGTGCCAGCAGTAAAGGCGAACAGGGGGCCCTAAGCGTCCTGACTTTC

D: TRBD1
J: TRBJ2-7
V: TRBV7-2
size: -
CDR3: CASSRATGGYEQYF
DNA: TGTGCCAGCAGCCGAGCGACAGGGGGCTACGAGCAGTACTTC

D: -
J: TRBJ1-5
V: TRBV2
size: -
CDR3: CASRPYGAQPQHF
DNA: TGTGCCAGCAGGCCTTATGGGGCTCAGCCCCAGCATTTT

D: -
J: TRBJ1-5
V: TRBV28
size: few
CDR3: CASNTEPNQPQHF
DNA: TGTGCCAGCAATACGGAACCCAATCAGCCCCAGCATTTT

D: TRBD1
J: TRBJ2-4
V: TRBV6-6
size: few
CDR3: CASSRDRGLENIQYF
DNA: TGTGCCAGCAGCCGGGACAGGGGGCTCGAAAACATTCAGTACTTC

D: -
J: TRBJ2-5
V: TRBV28
size: -
CDR3: CASRQGGKETQYF
DNA: TGTGCCAGCAGGCAGGGTGGGAAAGAGACCCAGTACTTC

D: TRBD1
J: TRBJ2-7
V: TRBV6-6
size: -
CDR3: CASSYSTGTGGPQYF
DNA: TGTGCCAGCAGTTACTCTACCGGGACAGGGGGCCCTCAGTACTTC